This paragraph reports one T cell receptor (beta chain). In the original workflow: Nucleated cell number was recorded as an estimate derived from reference gene primer amplification. Data came from immunoSEQ multiplex PCR; TCRdb stores just in-frame clones and leaves some out. From that table come the V and J calls and clone size; the DNA was used to work out D and trimming. The sample has 350,000 or so clones; roughly 87% are singletons. This sample was included in a study of blood T cell repertoires in COVID-19. Study context: PBMCs, B-cell-depleted T cells, or T cells were the source of the cDNA or gDNA that made up the material.

Germline values: CDR1 MGHDK, CDR2 SYGVNS. Trimming shortened V by 3 bases and J by 5 bases, and 18 bases separated the two germline ends. This CDR3 spans 16 amino acids. The clonotype was recovered from a woman aged 25 to 39 who had recovered from COVID-19. Source material: PBMCs or T cells enriched from blood (not recorded which). This chain uses TRBV25-1 with TRBJ2-3; a possible D gene is TRBD1 (5 bases). The CDR3 here is CASSDPRVSVEDTQYF. For the CDR3, the DNA is TGTGCCAGCAGTGATCCCAGGGTATCGGTCGAAGATACGCAGTATTTT.